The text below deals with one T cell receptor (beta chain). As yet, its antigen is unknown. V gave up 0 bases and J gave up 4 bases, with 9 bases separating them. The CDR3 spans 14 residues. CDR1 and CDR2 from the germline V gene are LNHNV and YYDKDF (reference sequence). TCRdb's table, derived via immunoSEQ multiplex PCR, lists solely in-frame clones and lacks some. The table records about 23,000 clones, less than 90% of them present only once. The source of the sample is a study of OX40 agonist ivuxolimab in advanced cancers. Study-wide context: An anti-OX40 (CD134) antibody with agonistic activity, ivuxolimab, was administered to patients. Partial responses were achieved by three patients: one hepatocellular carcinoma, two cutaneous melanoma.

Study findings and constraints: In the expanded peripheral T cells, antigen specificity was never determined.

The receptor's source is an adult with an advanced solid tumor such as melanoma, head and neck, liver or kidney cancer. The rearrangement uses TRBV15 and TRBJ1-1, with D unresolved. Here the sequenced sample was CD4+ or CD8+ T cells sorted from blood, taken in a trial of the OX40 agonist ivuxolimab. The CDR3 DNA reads TGTGCCACCAGCAGAGAAGGTTTCGCCACTGAAGCTTTCTTT. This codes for CATSREGFATEAFF.